The present TCR beta chain was sequenced within a study of vaccination and CD4 T cells after COVID-19. Study-wide findings and caveats: Reactive clonotype counts went from median about 20 after infection to around 38 after vaccination, nonsignificantly. Spike mono-reactivity was shown by 304 of 307 vaccine-specific clones in convalescent patients. Post-vaccination, and not before, a median approximately 86% of reactive clones appeared in convalescent patients.

This clonotype was observed a few times. What it binds is not known. The assay that was used to sequence DNA from cultured CD4+ T cells was the Oncomine TCR Beta short-read assay. TCRdb processed the PCR reads anew with MiXCR; each CDR3 protein has one entry. Seen here are tens of thousands of distinct CDR3 sequences, 54% observed once, and the top ten hold around 5.4%. Per germline, CDR1 MNHEY and CDR2 SMNVEV (reference sequence). The CDR3 totals 13 residues. The V and J ends lost 4 bases and 7 bases, in that order; junction bases with no gene match: 6. Treatment given: roughly nine-day PBMC culture with coronavirus spike peptide pools or control peptides (ViraFEST assay).

The chain is built from TRBV27 and TRBJ1-1; 7 bases are a match to TRBD1. The receptor comes from a human donor who had recovered from COVID-19. Sequencing was carried out using CD4+ T cells from blood, cultured in vitro. The DNA for the CDR3 is TGTGCCAGCAGTTCGCGACGACAGGGTGAAGCTTTCTTT. This sequence encodes CASSSRRQGEAFF.